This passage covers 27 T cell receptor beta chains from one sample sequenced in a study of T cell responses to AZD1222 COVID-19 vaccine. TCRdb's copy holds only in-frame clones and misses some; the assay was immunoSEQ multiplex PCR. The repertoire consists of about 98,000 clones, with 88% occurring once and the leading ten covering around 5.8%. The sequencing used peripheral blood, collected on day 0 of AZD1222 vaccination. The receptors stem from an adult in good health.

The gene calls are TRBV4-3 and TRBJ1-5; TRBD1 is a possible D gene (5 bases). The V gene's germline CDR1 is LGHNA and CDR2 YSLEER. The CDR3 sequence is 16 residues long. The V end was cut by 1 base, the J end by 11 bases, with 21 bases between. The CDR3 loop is CASSQGAGLGQGAQHF. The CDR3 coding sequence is TGCGCCAGCAGCCAAGGGGCAGGGTTAGGTCAGGGAGCCCAGCATTTT.

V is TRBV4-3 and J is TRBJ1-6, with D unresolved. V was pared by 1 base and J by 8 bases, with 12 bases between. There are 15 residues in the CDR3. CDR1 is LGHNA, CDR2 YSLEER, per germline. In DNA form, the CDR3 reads TGCGCCAGCAGCCAAGGGACCCGGGGAGATTCACCCCTCCACTTT. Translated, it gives CASSQGTRGDSPLHF.

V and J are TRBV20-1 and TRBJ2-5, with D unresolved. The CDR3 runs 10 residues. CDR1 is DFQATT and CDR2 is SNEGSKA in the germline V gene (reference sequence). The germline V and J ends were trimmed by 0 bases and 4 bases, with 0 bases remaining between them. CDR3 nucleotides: TGCAGTGCTAGAGAAGAGACCCAGTACTTC. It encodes CSAREETQYF.

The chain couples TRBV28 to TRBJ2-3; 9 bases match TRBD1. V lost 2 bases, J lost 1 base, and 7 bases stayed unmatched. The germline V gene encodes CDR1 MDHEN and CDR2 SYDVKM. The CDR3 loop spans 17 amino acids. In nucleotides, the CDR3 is TGTGCCAGCAGTTTACCTCCGACAGGGGGGCGCACAGATACGCAGTATTTT. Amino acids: CASSLPPTGGRTDTQYF.

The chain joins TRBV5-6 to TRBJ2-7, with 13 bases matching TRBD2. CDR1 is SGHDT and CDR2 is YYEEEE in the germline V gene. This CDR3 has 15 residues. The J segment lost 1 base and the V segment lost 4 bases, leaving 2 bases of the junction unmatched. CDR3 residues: CASSQTSGGSYEQYF. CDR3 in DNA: TGTGCCAGCAGCCAGACTAGCGGGGGGTCCTACGAGCAGTACTTC.

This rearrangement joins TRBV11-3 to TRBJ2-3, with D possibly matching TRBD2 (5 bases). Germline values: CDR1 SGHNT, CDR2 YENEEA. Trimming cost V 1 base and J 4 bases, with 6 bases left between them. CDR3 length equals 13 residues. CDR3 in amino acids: CASSLGGSDTQYF. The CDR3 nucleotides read TGTGCCAGCAGCTTAGGAGGGTCAGATACGCAGTATTTT. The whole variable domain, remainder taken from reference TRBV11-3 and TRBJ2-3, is EAGVVQSPRYKIIEKKQPVAFWCNPISGHNTLYWYLQNLGQGPELLIRYENEEAVDDSQLPKDRFSAERLKGVDSTLKIQPAELGDSAVYLCASSLGGSDTQYFGPGTRLTVL.

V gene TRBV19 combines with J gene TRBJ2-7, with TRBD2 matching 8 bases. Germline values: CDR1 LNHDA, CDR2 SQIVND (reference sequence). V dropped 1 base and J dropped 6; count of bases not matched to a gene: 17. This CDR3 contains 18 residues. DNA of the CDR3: TGTGCCAGTAGTATAGCCTCGGGAGGGCCGGCGGCGACCTTCGAGCAGTACTTC. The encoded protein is CASSIASGGPAATFEQYF.

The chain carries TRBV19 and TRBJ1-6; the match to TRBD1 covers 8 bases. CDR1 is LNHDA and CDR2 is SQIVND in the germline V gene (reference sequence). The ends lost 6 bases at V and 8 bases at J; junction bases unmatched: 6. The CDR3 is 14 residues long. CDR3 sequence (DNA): TGTGCCAGTAGCTATCCGGGACAGGATTCACCCCTCCACTTT. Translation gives CASSYPGQDSPLHF.

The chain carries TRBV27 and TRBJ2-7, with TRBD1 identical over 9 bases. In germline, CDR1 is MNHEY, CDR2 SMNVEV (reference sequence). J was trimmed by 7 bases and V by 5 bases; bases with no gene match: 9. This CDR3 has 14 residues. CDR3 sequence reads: CASSTGQGYWEQYF. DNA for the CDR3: TGTGCCAGCAGTACGGGACAGGGCTACTGGGAGCAGTACTTC.

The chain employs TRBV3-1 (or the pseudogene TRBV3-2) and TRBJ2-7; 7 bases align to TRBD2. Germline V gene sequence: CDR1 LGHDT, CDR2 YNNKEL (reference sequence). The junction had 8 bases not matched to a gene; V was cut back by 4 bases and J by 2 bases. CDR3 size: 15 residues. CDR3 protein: CASSREGSPTYEQYF. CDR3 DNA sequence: TGTGCCAGCAGCCGGGAGGGATCCCCGACCTACGAGCAGTACTTC.

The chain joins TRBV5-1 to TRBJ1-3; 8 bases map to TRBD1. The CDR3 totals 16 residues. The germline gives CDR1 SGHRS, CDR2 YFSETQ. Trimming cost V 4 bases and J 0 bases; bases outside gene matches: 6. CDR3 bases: TGCGCCAGCAGCGGACAGGGTTATAGCTCTGGAAACACCATATATTTT. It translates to CASSGQGYSSGNTIYF. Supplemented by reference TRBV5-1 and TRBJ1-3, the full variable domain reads KAGVTQTPRYLIKTRGQQVTLSCSPISGHRSVSWYQQTPGQGLQFLFEYFSETQRNKGNFPGRFSGRQFSNSRSEMNVSTLELGDSALYLCASSGQGYSSGNTIYFGEGSWLTVV.

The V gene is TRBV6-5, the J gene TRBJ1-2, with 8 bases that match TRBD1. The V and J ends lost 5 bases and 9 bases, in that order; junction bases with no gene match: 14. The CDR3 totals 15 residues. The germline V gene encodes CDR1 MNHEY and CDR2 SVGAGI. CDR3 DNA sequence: TGTGCCAGCAGTCCATGGACAGGGAGGGATGGGCGCTACACCTTC. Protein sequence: CASSPWTGRDGRYTF.

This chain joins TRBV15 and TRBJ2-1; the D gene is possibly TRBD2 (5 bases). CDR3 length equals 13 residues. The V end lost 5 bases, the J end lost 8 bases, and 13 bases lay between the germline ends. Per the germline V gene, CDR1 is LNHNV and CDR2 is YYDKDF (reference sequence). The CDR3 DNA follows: TGTGCCACCAGCCCCAGGAAGAGGGATGAGCAGTTCTTC. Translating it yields CATSPRKRDEQFF. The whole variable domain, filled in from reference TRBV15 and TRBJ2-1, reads DAMVIQNPRYQVTQFGKPVTLSCSQTLNHNVMYWYQQKSSQAPKLLFHYYDKDFNNEADTPDNFQSRRPNTSFCFLDIRSPGLGDTAMYLCATSPRKRDEQFFGPGTRLTVL.

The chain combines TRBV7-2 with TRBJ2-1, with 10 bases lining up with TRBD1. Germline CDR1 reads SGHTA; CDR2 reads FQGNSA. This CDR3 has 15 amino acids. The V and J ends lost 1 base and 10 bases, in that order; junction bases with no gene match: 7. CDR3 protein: CASSLGRDRGSEQFF. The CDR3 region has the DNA TGTGCCAGCAGCTTAGGACGGGACAGGGGCAGCGAGCAGTTCTTC.

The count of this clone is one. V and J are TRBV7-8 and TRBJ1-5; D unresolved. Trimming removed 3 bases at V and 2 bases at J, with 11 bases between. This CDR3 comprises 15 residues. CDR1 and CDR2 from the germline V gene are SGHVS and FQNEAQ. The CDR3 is CASSLPGFGNQPQHF. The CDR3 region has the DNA TGTGCCAGCAGCTTGCCCGGGTTTGGCAATCAGCCCCAGCATTTT.

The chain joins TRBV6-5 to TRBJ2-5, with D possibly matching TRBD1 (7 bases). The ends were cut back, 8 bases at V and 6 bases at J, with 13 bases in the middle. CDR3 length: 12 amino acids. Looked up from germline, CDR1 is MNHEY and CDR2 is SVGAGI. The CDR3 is CASGQGGQTQYF. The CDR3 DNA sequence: TGTGCCAGCGGGCAGGGGGGTCAGACCCAGTACTTC.

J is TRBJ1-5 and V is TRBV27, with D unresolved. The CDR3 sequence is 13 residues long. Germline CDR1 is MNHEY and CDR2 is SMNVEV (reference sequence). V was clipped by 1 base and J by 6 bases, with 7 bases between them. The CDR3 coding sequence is TGTGCCAGCAGTTTATTCATCGGTCAGCCCCAGCATTTT. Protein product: CASSLFIGQPQHF.

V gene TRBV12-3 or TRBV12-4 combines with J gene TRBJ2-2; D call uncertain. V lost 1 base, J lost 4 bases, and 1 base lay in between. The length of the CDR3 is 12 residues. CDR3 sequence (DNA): TGTGCCAGCAGTTTAGTCACCGGGGAGCTGTTTTTT. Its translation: CASSLVTGELFF.

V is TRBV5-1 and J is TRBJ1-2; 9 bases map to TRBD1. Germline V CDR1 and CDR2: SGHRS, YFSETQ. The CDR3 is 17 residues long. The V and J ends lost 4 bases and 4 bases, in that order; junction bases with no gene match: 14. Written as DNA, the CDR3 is TGCGCCAGCAGCGTGGGCCCTAGACAGGGGGTGGTCTATGGCTACACCTTC. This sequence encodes CASSVGPRQGVVYGYTF.

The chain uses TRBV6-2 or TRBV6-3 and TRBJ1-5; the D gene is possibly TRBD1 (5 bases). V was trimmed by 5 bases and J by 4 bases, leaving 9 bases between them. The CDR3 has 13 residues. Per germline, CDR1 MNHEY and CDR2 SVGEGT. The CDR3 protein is CASSPQDNQPQHF. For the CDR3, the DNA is TGTGCCAGCAGTCCACAGGATAATCAGCCCCAGCATTTT.

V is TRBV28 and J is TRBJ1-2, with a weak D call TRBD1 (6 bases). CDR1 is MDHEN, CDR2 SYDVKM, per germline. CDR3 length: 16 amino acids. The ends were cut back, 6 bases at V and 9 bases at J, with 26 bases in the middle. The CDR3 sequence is CASRSLKGDPRGSYTF. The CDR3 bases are TGTGCCAGCAGATCCTTAAAGGGGGACCCGAGGGGGAGCTACACCTTC.

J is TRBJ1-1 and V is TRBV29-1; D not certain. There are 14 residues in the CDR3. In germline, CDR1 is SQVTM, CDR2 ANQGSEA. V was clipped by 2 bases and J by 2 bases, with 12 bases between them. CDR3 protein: CSVEKGSSNTEAFF. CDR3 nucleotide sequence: TGCAGCGTTGAAAAAGGCAGCTCCAACACTGAAGCTTTCTTT.

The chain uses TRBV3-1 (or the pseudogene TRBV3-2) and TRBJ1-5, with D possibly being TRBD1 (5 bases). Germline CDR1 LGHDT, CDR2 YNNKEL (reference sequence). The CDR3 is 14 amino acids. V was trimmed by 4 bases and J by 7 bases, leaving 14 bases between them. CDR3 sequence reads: CASSPRDGGQPQHF. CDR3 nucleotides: TGTGCCAGCAGCCCTCGGGATGGGGGACAGCCCCAGCATTTT.

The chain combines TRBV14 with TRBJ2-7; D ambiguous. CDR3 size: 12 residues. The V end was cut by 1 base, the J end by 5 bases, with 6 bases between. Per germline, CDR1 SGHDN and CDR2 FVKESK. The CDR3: CASSQGGNEQYF. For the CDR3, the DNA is TGTGCCAGCAGCCAAGGTGGCAACGAGCAGTACTTC.

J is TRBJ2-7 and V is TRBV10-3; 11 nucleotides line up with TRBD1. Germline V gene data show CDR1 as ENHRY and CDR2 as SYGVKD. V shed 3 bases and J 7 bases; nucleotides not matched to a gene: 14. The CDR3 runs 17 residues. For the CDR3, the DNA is TGTGCCATCAGTGATCGCCCCATTGGACAGGGGGCAGGAGAGCAGTACTTC. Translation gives CAISDRPIGQGAGEQYF.

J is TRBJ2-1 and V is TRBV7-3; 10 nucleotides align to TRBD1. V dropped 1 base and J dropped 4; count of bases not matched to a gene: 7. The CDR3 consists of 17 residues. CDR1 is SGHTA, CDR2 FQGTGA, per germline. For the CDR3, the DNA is TGTGCCAGCAGCTTAAAGGGCCCGGGACAGGGGTACAATGAGCAGTTCTTC. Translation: CASSLKGPGQGYNEQFF.

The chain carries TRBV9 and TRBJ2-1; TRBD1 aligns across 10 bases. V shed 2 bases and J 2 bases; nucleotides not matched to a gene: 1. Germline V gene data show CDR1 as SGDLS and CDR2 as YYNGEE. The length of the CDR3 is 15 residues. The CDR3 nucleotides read TGTGCCAGCAGCGTTGGGACAGGGGCCTACAATGAGCAGTTCTTC. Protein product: CASSVGTGAYNEQFF. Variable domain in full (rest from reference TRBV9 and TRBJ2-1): DSGVTQTPKHLITATGQRVTLRCSPRSGDLSVYWYQQSLDQGLQFLIQYYNGEERAKGNILERFSAQQFPDLHSELNLSSLELGDSALYFCASSVGTGAYNEQFFGPGTRLTVL.